This T cell receptor beta chain was identified during a study of T cell responses to AZD1222 COVID-19 vaccine. Regarding the study as a whole: Just 6 or 7 AZD1222 recipients were seropositive at baseline. After two AZD1222 doses, spike-specific TCR breadth and depth rose versus day 0. Donors, mostly white British, included more females; clonal diversity was possibly underestimated.

The CDR3 is 12 amino acids. V shed 9 bases and J shed 5 bases, with 13 bases lying between them. Germline CDR1 is LNHDA and CDR2 is SQIVND (reference sequence). Sequencing was performed with immunoSEQ multiplex PCR; in TCRdb, only in-frame clones are kept and a portion is missing. The sample has roughly 130,000 clones; about 90% are singletons. Turning to this clone: Its matching antigen is unknown.

Material: peripheral blood, obtained on day 0 of MenACWY control vaccination. The chain recombines TRBV19 with TRBJ1-1; D is perhaps TRBD1 (6 bases). The receptor was derived from an adult in good health. CDR3: CASTTGNTEAFF. The CDR3 nucleotides are TGTGCCAGCACCACAGGGAATACTGAAGCTTTCTTT.